These 10 T cell receptor beta chains originate from one sample sequenced in a study of regulatory T cells in long-lasting Graves disease. For TCR beta, libraries came from iRepertoire HTBI primers and Arm-PCR of CDR3 regions. Each CDR3 protein is one row after TCRdb ran MiXCR on the multiplex PCR reads. The sample holds about 370,000 distinct CDR3 sequences, roughly 15% seen once. Time point defined: newly diagnosed GD, antithyroid drugs for less than 3 months. The TCR library was prepared using RNA isolated from PBMCs. The material was peripheral blood mononuclear cells (PBMCs), obtained at new diagnosis, from a patient treated with antithyroid drugs. The receptors come from a female donor with Graves disease.

This clonotype turned up a few times. The V call is TRBV27, the J call TRBJ2-4; 7 bases agree with TRBD1. Germline V lookup: CDR1 MNHEY, CDR2 SMNVEV (reference sequence). The V segment lost 3 bases and the J segment 7 bases; nucleotides outside the gene matches: 6. CDR3 length equals 14 residues. This CDR3 is CASSFGTAENIQYF. CDR3 nucleotide sequence: TGTGCCAGCAGTTTCGGGACAGCGGAGAACATTCAGTACTTC.

This clonotype has a single count. This sequence may be a read error, since a much larger clone differs from it by one base. The chain recombines TRBV30 with TRBJ2-7; no definite D call. V lost 2 bases and J lost 6, with 17 bases in between. This CDR3 is built from 14 residues. Germline CDR1 reads GTSNPN; CDR2 reads SVGIG (reference sequence). The CDR3 sequence: CAWSPGHQSVEQYF. The DNA of the CDR3 is TGTGCCTGGAGTCCGGGCCACCAAAGTGTCGAGCAGTACTTC.

The chain carries TRBV7-2 and TRBJ2-1; D uncertain. V lost 7 bases and J 8 bases, leaving 9 bases between the germline ends. The length of the CDR3 is 11 residues. Germline V CDR1 and CDR2: SGHTA, FQGNSA. The CDR3 DNA follows: TGTGCCAGCAACCTTAGGGATGAGCAGTTCTTC. This gives the protein CASNLRDEQFF.

The V call is TRBV25-1, the J call TRBJ1-1, with D hard to call. V shed 4 bases and J shed 4 bases, with 10 bases lying between them. The CDR3 loop spans 13 amino acids. The germline V gene encodes CDR1 MGHDK and CDR2 SYGVNS. CDR3 nucleotides: TGTGCCAGCAGTGGCCTGGGAGCCACTGAAGCTTTCTTT. Translated: CASSGLGATEAFF.

This chain uses TRBV27 with TRBJ2-5, with 8 bases fitting TRBD1. Germline CDR1 MNHEY, CDR2 SMNVEV (reference sequence). This CDR3 spans 14 amino acids. V was pared by 3 bases and J by 5 bases, with 5 bases of the junction left unmatched. The CDR3 nucleotides read TGTGCCAGCAGTTTCACTACAGGGGGGGAGACCCAGTACTTC. Its translation: CASSFTTGGETQYF.

This clonotype has at least ten counts. The chain is built from TRBV9 and TRBJ1-2; tentative D call: TRBD1 (6 bases). Trimming shortened V by 4 bases and J by 7 bases, and 20 bases separated the two germline ends. The CDR3 sequence is 15 residues long. Germline V gene sequence: CDR1 SGDLS, CDR2 YYNGEE. CDR3 sequence (DNA): TGTGCCAGCAGCTCCCCAGGAGGGGGGAAGGCTGGCTACACCTTC. As protein: CASSSPGGGKAGYTF.

This clonotype showed up many times. The chain uses TRBV27 and TRBJ1-5; no firm D call. The CDR3 consists of 17 residues. Germline values: CDR1 MNHEY, CDR2 SMNVEV (reference sequence). The V end was cut by 6 bases, the J end by 0 bases, with 18 bases between. CDR3: CASSRSLPDSSNQPQHF. CDR3 DNA sequence: TGTGCCAGCAGCCGCTCCCTACCGGATAGTAGCAATCAGCCCCAGCATTTT.

This clonotype was seen many times. The chain couples TRBV30 to TRBJ1-5; 10 bases map to TRBD1. Germline V CDR1 and CDR2: GTSNPN, SVGIG (reference sequence). The CDR3 runs to 15 residues. Trimming cost V 0 bases and J 4 bases; bases outside gene matches: 3. CDR3: CAWSVRDRGNQPQHF. DNA of the CDR3: TGTGCCTGGAGTGTAAGGGACAGGGGTAATCAGCCCCAGCATTTT.

This chain connects TRBV12-5 to TRBJ2-1; 7 bases are shared with TRBD2. The CDR3 is 15 amino acids. The germline V gene has CDR1 LGHNT and CDR2 FRNRAP. The V gene end was trimmed by 1 base and the J gene end by 2 bases; junction bases not matched to a gene: 2. The CDR3 is CASGLGGSPYNEQFF. DNA of the CDR3: TGTGCTAGTGGTTTGGGCGGGAGTCCCTACAATGAGCAGTTCTTC.

This clonotype showed up many times. This chain links TRBV2 with TRBJ1-5, with TRBD1 as a possible D gene (6 bases). Germline V gene sequence: CDR1 SNHLY, CDR2 FYNNEI. This CDR3 has 15 amino acids. Trimming left V 5 bases short and J 7 bases short, with 18 bases between. As DNA, the CDR3 is TGTGCCAGCAGTCCTACGGGGGGCAGGGGACAGCCCCAGCATTTT. It yields the protein CASSPTGGRGQPQHF.